This T cell receptor (beta chain) was sequenced in a study of response to subunit inactivated influenza vaccine. Broader study findings: Few additional T cells are recruited per seasonal influenza vaccination, authors suggested.

This clonotype has only a few counts. The antigen is not known. TCRdb analysed the RT-PCR reads with MiXCR anew, one entry per CDR3 protein. The sample shows a few hundred thousand distinct CDR3 sequences, less than 15% of them seen only once. The CDR3 spans 16 residues. CDR1 is MNHNS, CDR2 SASEGT, per germline. The V and J ends lost 5 bases and 0 bases respectively, with 14 bases between them. The V call is TRBV6-1, the J call TRBJ1-3, with D tentatively TRBD1 (5 bases). This receptor was taken from a man aged 50-59 years who received an inactivated influenza vaccine. The starting material was PBMCs from blood, obtained roughly 12 days after vaccination. The CDR3 reads CASSPRQLVSGNTIYF. CDR3 sequence (DNA): TGTGCCAGCAGTCCGAGACAGCTAGTCTCTGGAAACACCATATATTTT.